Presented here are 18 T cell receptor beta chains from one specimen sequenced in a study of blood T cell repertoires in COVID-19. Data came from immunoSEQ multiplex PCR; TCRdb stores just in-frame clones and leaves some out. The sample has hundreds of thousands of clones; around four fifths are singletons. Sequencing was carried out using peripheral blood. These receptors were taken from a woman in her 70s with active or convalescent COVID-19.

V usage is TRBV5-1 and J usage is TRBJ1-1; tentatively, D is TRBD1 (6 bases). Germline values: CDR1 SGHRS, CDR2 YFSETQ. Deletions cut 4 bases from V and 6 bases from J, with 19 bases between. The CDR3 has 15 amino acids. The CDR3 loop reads CASSPPTTGSPEAFF. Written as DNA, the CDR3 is TGCGCCAGCAGCCCCCCCACAACAGGGAGCCCTGAAGCTTTCTTT. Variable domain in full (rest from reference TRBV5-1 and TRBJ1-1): KAGVTQTPRYLIKTRGQQVTLSCSPISGHRSVSWYQQTPGQGLQFLFEYFSETQRNKGNFPGRFSGRQFSNSRSEMNVSTLELGDSALYLCASSPPTTGSPEAFFGQGTRLTVV.

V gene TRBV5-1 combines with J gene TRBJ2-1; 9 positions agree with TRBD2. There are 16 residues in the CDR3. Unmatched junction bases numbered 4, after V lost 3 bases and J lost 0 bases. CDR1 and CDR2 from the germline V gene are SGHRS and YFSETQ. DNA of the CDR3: TGCGCCAGCAGCTCAGCGGGGGGTTTCTCCTACAATGAGCAGTTCTTC. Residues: CASSSAGGFSYNEQFF.

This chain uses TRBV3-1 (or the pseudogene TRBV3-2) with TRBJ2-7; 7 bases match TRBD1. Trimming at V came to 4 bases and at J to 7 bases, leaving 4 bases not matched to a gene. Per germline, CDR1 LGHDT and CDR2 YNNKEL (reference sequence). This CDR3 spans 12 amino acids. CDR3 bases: TGTGCCAGCAGCCCGACAGGGCGGGAGCAGTACTTC. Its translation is CASSPTGREQYF.

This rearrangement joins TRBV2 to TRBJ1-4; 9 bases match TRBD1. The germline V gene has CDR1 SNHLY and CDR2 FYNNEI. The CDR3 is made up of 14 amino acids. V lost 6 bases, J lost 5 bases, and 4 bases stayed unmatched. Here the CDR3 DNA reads TGTGCCAGCAGGGCCGGGACAGGGAATGAAAAACTGTTTTTT. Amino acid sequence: CASRAGTGNEKLFF.

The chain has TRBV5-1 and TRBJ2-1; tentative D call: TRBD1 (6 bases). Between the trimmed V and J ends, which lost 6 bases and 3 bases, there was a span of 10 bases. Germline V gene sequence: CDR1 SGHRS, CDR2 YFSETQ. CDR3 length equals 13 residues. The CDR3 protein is CASNLQGYNEQFF. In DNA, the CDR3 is TGCGCCAGCAACCTACAGGGCTACAATGAGCAGTTCTTC.

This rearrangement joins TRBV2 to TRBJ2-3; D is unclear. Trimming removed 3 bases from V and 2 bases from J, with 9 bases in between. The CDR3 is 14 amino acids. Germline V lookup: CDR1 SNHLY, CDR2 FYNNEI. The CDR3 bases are TGTGCCAGCAGTGACAGTTTTTACACAGATACGCAGTATTTT. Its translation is CASSDSFYTDTQYF.

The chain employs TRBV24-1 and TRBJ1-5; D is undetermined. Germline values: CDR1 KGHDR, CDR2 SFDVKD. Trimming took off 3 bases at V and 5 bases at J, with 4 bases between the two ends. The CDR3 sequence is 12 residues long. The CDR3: CATSDTYQPQHF. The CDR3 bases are TGTGCCACCAGTGATACATATCAGCCCCAGCATTTT.

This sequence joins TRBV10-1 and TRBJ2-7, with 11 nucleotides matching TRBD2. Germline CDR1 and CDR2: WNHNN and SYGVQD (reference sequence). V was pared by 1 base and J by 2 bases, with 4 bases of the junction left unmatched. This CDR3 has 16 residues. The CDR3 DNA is TGCGCCAGCAGTGAGTGGACTAGCGGGCTTACCTACGAGCAGTACTTC. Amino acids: CASSEWTSGLTYEQYF.

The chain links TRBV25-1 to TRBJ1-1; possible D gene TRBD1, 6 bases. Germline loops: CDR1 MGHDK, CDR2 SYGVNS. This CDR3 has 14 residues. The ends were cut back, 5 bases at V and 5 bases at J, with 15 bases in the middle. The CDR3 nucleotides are TGTGCCAGCAGTAGAGGGGGATTGGGGACTGAAGCTTTCTTT. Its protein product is CASSRGGLGTEAFF.

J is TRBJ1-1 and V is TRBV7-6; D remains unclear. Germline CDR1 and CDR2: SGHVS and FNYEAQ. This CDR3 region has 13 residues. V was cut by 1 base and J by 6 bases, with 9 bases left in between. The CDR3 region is CASSLEPLAEAFF. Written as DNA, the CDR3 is TGTGCCAGCAGCTTAGAGCCCCTCGCTGAAGCTTTCTTT.

CDR3 protein: CASRAQGRSYEQYF. Here the CDR3 DNA reads TGTGCCAGCAGGGCACAGGGGCGATCCTACGAGCAGTACTTC. The chain is built from TRBV28 and TRBJ2-7; 7 nucleotides match TRBD1. Trimming took 6 bases from V and 1 from J; bases not matched to a gene: 6. Germline lookup yields CDR1 MDHEN and CDR2 SYDVKM. This CDR3 is 14 amino acids long.

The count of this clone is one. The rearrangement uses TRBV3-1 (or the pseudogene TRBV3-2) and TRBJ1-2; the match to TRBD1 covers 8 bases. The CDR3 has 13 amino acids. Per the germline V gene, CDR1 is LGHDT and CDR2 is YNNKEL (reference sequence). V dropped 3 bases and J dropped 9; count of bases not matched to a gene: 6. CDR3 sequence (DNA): TGTGCCAGCAGCCAGGTTACAGGGGGTCGCTACACCTTC. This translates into CASSQVTGGRYTF.

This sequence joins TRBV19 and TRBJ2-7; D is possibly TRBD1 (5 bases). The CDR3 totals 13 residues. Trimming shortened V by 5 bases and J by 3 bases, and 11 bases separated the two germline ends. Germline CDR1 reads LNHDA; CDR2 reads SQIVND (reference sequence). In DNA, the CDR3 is TGTGCCAGTAGTGCCCGACAGTACTACGAGCAGTACTTC. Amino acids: CASSARQYYEQYF.

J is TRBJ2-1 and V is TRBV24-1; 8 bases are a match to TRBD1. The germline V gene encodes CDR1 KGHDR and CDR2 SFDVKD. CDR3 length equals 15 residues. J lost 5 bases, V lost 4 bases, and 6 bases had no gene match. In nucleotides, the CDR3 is TGTGCCACCAGTGACCAGTACAGGGGGGACAATGAGCAGTTCTTC. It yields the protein CATSDQYRGDNEQFF.

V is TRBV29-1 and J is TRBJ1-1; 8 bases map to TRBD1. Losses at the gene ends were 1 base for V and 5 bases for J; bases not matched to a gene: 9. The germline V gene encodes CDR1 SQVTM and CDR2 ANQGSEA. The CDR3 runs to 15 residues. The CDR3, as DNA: TGCAGCGTTGAAGCTACAGGGGGGGTGGCAACTGAAGCTTTCTTT. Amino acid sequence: CSVEATGGVATEAFF. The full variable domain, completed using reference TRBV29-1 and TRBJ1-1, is SAVISQKPSRDICQRGTSLTIQCQVDSQVTMMFWYRQQPGQSLTLIATANQGSEATYESGFVIDKFPISRPNLTFSTLTVSNMSPEDSSIYLCSVEATGGVATEAFFGQGTRLTVV.

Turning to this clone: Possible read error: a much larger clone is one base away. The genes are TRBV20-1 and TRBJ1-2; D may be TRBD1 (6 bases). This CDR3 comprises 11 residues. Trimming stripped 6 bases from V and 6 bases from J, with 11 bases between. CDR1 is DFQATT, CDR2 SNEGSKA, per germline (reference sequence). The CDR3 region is CSARDKDGYTF. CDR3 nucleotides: TGCAGTGCCAGGGACAAGGATGGCTACACCTTC.

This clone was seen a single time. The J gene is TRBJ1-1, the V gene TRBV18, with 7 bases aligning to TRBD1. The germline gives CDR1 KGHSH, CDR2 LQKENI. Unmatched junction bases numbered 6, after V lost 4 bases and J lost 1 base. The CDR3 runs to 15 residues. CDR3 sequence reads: CASSRMGQSNTEAFF. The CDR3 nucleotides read TGTGCCAGCTCACGAATGGGACAGTCGAACACTGAAGCTTTCTTT.

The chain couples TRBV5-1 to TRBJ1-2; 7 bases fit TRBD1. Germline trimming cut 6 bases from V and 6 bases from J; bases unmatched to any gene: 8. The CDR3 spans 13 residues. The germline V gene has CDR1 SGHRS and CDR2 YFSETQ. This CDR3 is CASNSDRANGYTF. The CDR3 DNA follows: TGCGCCAGCAACTCTGACAGGGCGAATGGCTACACCTTC.